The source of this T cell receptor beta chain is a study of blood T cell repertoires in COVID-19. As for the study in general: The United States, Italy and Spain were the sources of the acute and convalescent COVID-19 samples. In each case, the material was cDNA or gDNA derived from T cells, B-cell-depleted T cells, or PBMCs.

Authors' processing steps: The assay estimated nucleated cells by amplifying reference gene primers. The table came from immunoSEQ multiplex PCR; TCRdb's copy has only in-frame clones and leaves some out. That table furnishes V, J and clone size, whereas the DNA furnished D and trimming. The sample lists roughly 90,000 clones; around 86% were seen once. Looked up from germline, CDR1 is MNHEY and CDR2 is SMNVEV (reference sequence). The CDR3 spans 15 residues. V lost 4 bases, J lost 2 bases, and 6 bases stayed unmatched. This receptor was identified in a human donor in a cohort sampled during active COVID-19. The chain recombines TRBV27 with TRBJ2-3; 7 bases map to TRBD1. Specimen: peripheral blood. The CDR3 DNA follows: TGTGCCAGCAGTTACGGGAAGGGGGCCACAGATACGCAGTATTTT. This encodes CASSYGKGATDTQYF.